Listed below are T cell receptor beta chains from one sample, sequenced in a study of T cell responses to AZD1222 COVID-19 vaccine. Clones were sequenced by immunoSEQ multiplex PCR, and TCRdb holds only the in-frame ones, with some missing. Of about 86,000 clones in the sample, 80% to 90% were seen once. Here the sequenced sample was peripheral blood, taken on day 0 of MenACWY control vaccination. Receptors originate from an adult in good health. The conserved cysteine and the conserved F or W are not part of the CDR3 here.

j_gene,v_gene,CDR3aa
TRBJ1-3,TRBV6-5,ASSFRQAGNTIY
TRBJ1-1,TRBV5-1,ASSASGGVVPNTEAF
TRBJ2-5,TRBV7-6,ASSPYQETQY
TRBJ2-7,TRBV5-1,ASSLDPHYEQY
TRBJ2-7,TRBV20-1,SASRPSGGTYEQY
TRBJ1-6,TRBV5-5,ASSQQSGQAGSPLH
TRBJ1-4,TRBV29-1,NVTEGGVGEKLF
TRBJ1-2,TRBV30,AWSVPQLASWGYT
TRBJ1-1,TRBV7-8,ASTLRGLNTEAF
TRBJ2-6,TRBV9,ASRPSGANVLT
TRBJ1-1,TRBV27,ASSFEGARTEAF
TRBJ1-5,TRBV5-6,ASSLSIGIYQPQH
TRBJ2-7,TRBV24-1,ATSASGPRAYEQY
TRBJ2-1,TRBV5-1,ASSLVLAGASGNEQF
TRBJ1-6,TRBV9,ASSVEGARASPLH
TRBJ1-5,TRBV19,ASSREQGTGIKIRPQH
TRBJ2-3,TRBV20-1,SASQGAGDTQY
TRBJ1-6,TRBV2,ASSEVFGVFNSPLH
TRBJ2-3,TRBV5-1,ASSLSTGENTQY
TRBJ1-3,TRBV5-6,ASSLDRNTGNTIY
TRBJ2-1,TRBV11-3,ASSQELGDNEQF
TRBJ1-3,TRBV6-6,ASSLKIGNTIY
TRBJ2-1,TRBV9,ASSVVGSGSSYNEQF
TRBJ1-5,TRBV18,ASSQGQGVGQPQH
TRBJ2-2,TRBV5-1,ASSKGRDSGELF
TRBJ1-5,TRBV18,ASSPESPGNQPQH
TRBJ1-1,TRBV6-5,ASSYSRQGNAF